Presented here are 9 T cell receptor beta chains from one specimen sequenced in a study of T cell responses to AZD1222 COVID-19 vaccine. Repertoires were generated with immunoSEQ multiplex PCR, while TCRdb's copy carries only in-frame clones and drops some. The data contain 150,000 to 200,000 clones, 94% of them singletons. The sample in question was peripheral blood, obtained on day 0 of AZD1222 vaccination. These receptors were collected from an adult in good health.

CDR3 coding DNA: TGTGCCAGCAGCCTTCGCCGGCGCACAGATACGCAGTATTTT. It is translated as CASSLRRRTDTQYF. The V and J genes are TRBV3-1 (or the pseudogene TRBV3-2) and TRBJ2-3; D remains unclear. Trimming pared 4 bases from V and 1 base from J, leaving 9 bases between. The length of the CDR3 is 14 residues. Germline values: CDR1 LGHDT, CDR2 YNNKEL (reference sequence).

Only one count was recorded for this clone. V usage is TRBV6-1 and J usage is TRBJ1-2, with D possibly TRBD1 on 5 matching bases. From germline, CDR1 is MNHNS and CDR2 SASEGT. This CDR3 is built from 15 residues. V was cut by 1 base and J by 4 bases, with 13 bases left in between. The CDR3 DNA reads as TGTGCCAGCAGTGAAGGGGGCGGAAACCTCTATGGCTACACCTTC. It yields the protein CASSEGGGNLYGYTF.

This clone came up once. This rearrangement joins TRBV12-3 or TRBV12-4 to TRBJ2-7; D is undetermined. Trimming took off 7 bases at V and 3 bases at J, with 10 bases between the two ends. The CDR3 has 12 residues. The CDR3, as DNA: TGTGCCAGCACCTACAGTCTCTACGAGCAGTACTTC. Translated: CASTYSLYEQYF.

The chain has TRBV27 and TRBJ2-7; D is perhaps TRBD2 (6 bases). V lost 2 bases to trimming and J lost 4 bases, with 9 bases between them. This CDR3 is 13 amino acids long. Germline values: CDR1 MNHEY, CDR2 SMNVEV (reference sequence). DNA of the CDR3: TGTGCCAGCAGTTTAGGGACTTTTTACGAGCAGTACTTC. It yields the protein CASSLGTFYEQYF.

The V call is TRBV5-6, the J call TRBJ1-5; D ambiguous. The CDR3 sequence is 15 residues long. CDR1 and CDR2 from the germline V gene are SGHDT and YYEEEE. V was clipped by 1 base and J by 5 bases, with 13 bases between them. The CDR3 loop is CASSLRVSKDQPQHF. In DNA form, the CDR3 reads TGTGCCAGCAGCTTGAGGGTCTCAAAGGATCAGCCCCAGCATTTT. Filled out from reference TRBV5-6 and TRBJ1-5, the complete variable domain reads DAGVTQSPTHLIKTRGQQVTLRCSPKSGHDTVSWYQQALGQGPQFIFQYYEEEERQRGNFPDRFSGHQFPNYSSELNVNALLLGDSALYLCASSLRVSKDQPQHFGDGTRLSIL.

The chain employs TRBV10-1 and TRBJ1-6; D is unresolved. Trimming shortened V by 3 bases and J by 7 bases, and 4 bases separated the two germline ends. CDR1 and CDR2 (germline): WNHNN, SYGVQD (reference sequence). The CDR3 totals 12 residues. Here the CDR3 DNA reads TGCGCCAGCAGTGATCGGAATTCACCCCTCCACTTT. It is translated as CASSDRNSPLHF.

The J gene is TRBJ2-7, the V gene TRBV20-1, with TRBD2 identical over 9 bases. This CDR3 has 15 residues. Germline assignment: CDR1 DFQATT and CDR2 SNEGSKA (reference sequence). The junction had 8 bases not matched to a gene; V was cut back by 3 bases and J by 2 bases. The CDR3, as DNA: TGCAGTGCTAGTAAGGAGGCGGGAGGGCCCTACGAGCAGTACTTC. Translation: CSASKEAGGPYEQYF.

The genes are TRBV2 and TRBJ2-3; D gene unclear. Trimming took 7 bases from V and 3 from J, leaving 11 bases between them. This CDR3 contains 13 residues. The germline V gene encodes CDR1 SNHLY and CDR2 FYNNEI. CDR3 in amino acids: CASTIGRTDTQYF. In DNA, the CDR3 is TGTGCCAGCACCATAGGCCGTACAGATACGCAGTATTTT.

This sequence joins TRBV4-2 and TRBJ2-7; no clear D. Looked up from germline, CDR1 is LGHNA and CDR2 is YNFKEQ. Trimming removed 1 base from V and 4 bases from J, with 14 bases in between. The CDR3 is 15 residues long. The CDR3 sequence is CASSQGGTELYEQYF. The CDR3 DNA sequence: TGTGCCAGCAGCCAAGGAGGTACAGAATTATACGAGCAGTACTTC.